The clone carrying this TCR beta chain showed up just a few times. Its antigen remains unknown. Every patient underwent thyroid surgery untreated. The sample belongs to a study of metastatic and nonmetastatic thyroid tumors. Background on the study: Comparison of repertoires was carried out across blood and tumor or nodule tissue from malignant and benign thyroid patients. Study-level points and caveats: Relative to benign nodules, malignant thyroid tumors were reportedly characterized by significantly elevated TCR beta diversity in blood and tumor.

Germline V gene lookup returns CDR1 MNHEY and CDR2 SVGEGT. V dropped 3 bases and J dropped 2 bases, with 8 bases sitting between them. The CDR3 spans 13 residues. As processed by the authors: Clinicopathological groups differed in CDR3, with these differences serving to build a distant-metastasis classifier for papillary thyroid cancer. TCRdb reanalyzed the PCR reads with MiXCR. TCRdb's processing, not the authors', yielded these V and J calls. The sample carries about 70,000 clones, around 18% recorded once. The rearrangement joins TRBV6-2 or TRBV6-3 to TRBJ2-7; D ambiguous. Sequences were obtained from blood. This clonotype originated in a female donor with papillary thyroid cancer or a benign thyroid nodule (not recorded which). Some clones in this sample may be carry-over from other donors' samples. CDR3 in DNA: TGTGCCAGCAGTTATAGCCAAACCTACGAGCAGTACTTC. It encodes CASSYSQTYEQYF.